Presented here are 14 T cell receptor beta chains from one specimen sequenced in a study of blood T cells in healthy people across ages. A second PCR, run for about 6 to 11 cycles, used a sample-barcoded 5' primer plus a J-beta primer mix. From the 5' RACE reads, TCRdb called clonotypes with MiXCR, one entry per CDR3 protein. The sample carries 700,000 to 1,000,000 distinct CDR3 sequences, 44% recorded once. Source material: blood. The receptors were gathered from a man between 60 and 75 years old in good health.

The table lists this clonotype with a few counts. This chain uses TRBV6-5 with TRBJ2-3, with 9 bases identical to TRBD2. The CDR3 sequence is 14 residues long. The V gene end was trimmed by 5 bases and the J gene end by 4 bases; junction bases not matched to a gene: 4. Germline CDR1 and CDR2: MNHEY and SVGAGI. The CDR3 loop reads CASSRKRGADTQYF. CDR3 in DNA: TGTGCCAGCAGTCGCAAGCGGGGGGCAGATACGCAGTATTTT.

Ten or more counts support this clonotype. The V gene is TRBV29-1, the J gene TRBJ2-1; no firm D call. Per the germline V gene, CDR1 is SQVTM and CDR2 is ANQGSEA. Trimming stripped 2 bases from V and 0 bases from J, with 8 bases between. This CDR3 is built from 14 residues. For the CDR3, the DNA is TGCAGCGTTGAAATGGCAGGCTCCTACAATGAGCAGTTCTTC. It is translated as CSVEMAGSYNEQFF.

The rearrangement joins TRBV29-1 to TRBJ1-2; no clear D gene. The length of the CDR3 is 12 residues. The germline V gene has CDR1 SQVTM and CDR2 ANQGSEA. V dropped 3 bases and J dropped 8 bases, with 13 bases sitting between them. CDR3 sequence (DNA): TGCAGCGTTGACCTGGGTGATAGGGGCTACACCTTC. Encoded protein: CSVDLGDRGYTF.

This sequence joins TRBV7-2 and TRBJ2-7; tentative D call: TRBD2 (5 bases). The CDR3 totals 14 residues. Trimming shortened V by 5 bases and J by 4 bases, and 15 bases separated the two germline ends. The germline V gene has CDR1 SGHTA and CDR2 FQGNSA. CDR3 protein: CASSRRGGFYEQYF. The CDR3 bases are TGTGCCAGCAGCCGACGCGGCGGGTTTTACGAGCAGTACTTC.

The V call is TRBV20-1, the J call TRBJ2-5; 8 bases fit TRBD1. The last part of the DNA fits TRBJ2-7 better; the J call may be wrong. Germline-derived CDR1 and CDR2 are DFQATT and SNEGSKA (reference sequence). There are 13 residues in the CDR3. In DNA, the CDR3 is TGCAGTGCTAGCGTCGGACAGGGCTACGAGCAGTACTTC. Its translation is CSASVGQGYEQYF.

This clonotype appeared a single time. The chain is built from TRBV28 and TRBJ2-7, with D possibly being TRBD1 or TRBD2 (6 bases each). Germline loops: CDR1 MDHEN, CDR2 SYDVKM. The V end was cut by 10 bases, the J end by 0 bases, with 16 bases between. The CDR3 contains 14 residues. The CDR3 bases are TGTGCCACGTGGGGGCAAGCGGGCTCCTACGAGCAGTACTTC. Translated: CATWGQAGSYEQYF. Full variable domain (remainder filled in from reference TRBV28 and TRBJ2-7): DVKVTQSSRYLVKRTGEKVFLECVQDMDHENMFWYRQDPGLGLRLIYFSYDVKMKEKGDIPEGYSVSREKKERFSLILESASTNQTSMYLCATWGQAGSYEQYFGPGTRLTVT.

This clonotype was counted many times. J is TRBJ2-5 and V is TRBV6-5; 11 bases fit TRBD2. V lost 9 bases, J lost 5 bases, and 8 bases stayed unmatched. This CDR3 comprises 14 residues. Germline lookup yields CDR1 MNHEY and CDR2 SVGAGI. The CDR3 sequence is CASSTIAGGETQYF. The DNA for the CDR3 is TGTGCCAGTTCAACAATAGCGGGAGGGGAGACCCAGTACTTC.

The chain links TRBV28 to TRBJ2-6; D gene ambiguous. Germline lookup yields CDR1 MDHEN and CDR2 SYDVKM. The V end lost 10 bases, the J end lost 5 bases, and 12 bases lay between the germline ends. The CDR3 extends over 13 amino acids. The CDR3 bases are TGTGCCACGATCAGTCCTTGGGCCAACGTCCTGACTTTC. Its protein is CATISPWANVLTF.

The table lists this clonotype with a few counts. An end of the junction differs from the germline gene, which may be a read error. V is TRBV28 and J is TRBJ2-1; 8 bases agree with TRBD2. CDR3 length: 15 amino acids. CDR1 is MDHEN, CDR2 SYDVKM, per germline. The CDR3 sequence is CASSWLTGGPNEQFF. Written as DNA, the CDR3 is TGTGCCAGTAGTTGGTTAACGGGGGGGCCAAATGAGCAGTTCTTC.

The chain recombines TRBV29-1 with TRBJ1-2; 11 positions match TRBD1. V lost 6 bases to trimming and J lost 4 bases; unmatched junction nucleotides: 7. The germline V gene encodes CDR1 SQVTM and CDR2 ANQGSEA. This CDR3 comprises 14 residues. Here the CDR3 reads CSVAGTGGSYGYTF. CDR3 coding DNA: TGCAGCGTCGCTGGGACAGGGGGTAGCTATGGCTACACCTTC.

The J gene is TRBJ1-1, the V gene TRBV20-1; the D is unclear. V lost 6 bases, J lost 11 bases, and 25 bases lay in between. This CDR3 is 14 amino acids long. Germline CDR1 and CDR2: DFQATT and SNEGSKA (reference sequence). The CDR3 DNA reads as TGCAGTGCACAAGACGGGCCCCCAAACCCTATGGCTTTCTTT. Translation: CSAQDGPPNPMAFF.

The chain employs TRBV30 and TRBJ2-4, with D perhaps TRBD2 (5 bases). Germline V gives CDR1 GTSNPN, CDR2 SVGIG (reference sequence). Trimming took 7 bases from V and 1 from J, leaving 17 bases between them. The CDR3 is 15 residues long. In nucleotides, the CDR3 is TGTGCCTCTATAGGAGCCCGAGGGGCCAAAAACATTCAGTACTTC. It encodes CASIGARGAKNIQYF.

This clonotype has a handful of counts. V usage is TRBV5-1 and J usage is TRBJ2-1; D may be TRBD2 (5 bases). With 7 bases removed from V and 7 bases from J, the gap between germline ends came to 15 bases. Germline V CDR1 and CDR2: SGHRS, YFSETQ. The CDR3 is made up of 13 amino acids. The CDR3 protein is CASSTGNKNEQFF. In DNA, the CDR3 is TGCGCCAGCTCCACGGGGAATAAAAATGAGCAGTTCTTC.

V gene TRBV3-1 combines with J gene TRBJ1-4, with D unclear. CDR1 is LGHDT, CDR2 YNNKEL, per germline (reference sequence). Trimming stripped 5 bases from V and 0 bases from J, with 10 bases between. The CDR3 has 15 residues. The CDR3 spells CASSSYTATNEKLFF. CDR3 nucleotides: TGTGCCAGCAGCTCATATACTGCAACTAATGAAAAACTGTTTTTT.